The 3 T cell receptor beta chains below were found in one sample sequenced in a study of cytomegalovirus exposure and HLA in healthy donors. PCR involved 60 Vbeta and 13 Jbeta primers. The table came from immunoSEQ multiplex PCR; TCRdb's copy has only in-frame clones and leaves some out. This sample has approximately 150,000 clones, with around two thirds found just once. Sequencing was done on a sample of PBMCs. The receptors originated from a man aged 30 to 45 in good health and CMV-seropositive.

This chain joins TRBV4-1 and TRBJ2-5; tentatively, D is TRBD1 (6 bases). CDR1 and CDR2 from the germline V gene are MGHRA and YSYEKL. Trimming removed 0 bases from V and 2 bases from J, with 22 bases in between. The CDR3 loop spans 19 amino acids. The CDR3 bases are TGCGCCAGCAGCCAAGAACTCTGGGGGCTCGGTTCGGGACAAGAGACCCAGTACTTC. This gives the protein CASSQELWGLGSGQETQYF.

CDR3 DNA: TGTGCCAGCAGTTATTCGGGGATAGGCTCCTACGAGCAGTACTTC. It specifies CASSYSGIGSYEQYF. This sequence joins TRBV6-5 and TRBJ2-7, with D perhaps matching TRBD2 (5 bases). CDR1 is MNHEY and CDR2 is SVGAGI in the germline V gene. Trimming pared 3 bases from V and 0 bases from J, leaving 12 bases between. The CDR3 length is 15 residues.

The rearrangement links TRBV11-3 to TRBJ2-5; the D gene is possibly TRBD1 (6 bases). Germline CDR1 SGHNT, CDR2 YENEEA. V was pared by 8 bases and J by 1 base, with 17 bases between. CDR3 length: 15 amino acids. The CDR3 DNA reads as TGTGCCAGCGTAGAAAGGGACAACCTCCAAGAGACCCAGTACTTC. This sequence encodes CASVERDNLQETQYF.